These 32 T cell receptor beta chains were sequenced from one sample in a study of blood T cell repertoires in COVID-19. Profiling relied on immunoSEQ multiplex PCR, and the TCRdb table lists in-frame clones only, not all of them. The sample holds roughly 250,000 clones, about 89% seen once. The source material was PBMCs or T cells enriched from blood (not recorded which). The receptors stem from a middle-aged man who had recovered from COVID-19.

This chain connects TRBV6-1 to TRBJ1-3; no clear D gene. Germline CDR1 is MNHNS and CDR2 is SASEGT. V was cut by 2 bases and J by 7 bases, with 12 bases left in between. This CDR3 region has 14 residues. The DNA for the CDR3 is TGTGCCAGCAGTGAAAGGCAGGCCCCGAACACCATATATTTT. This translates into CASSERQAPNTIYF.

The sample holds one count of this clone. V is TRBV14 and J is TRBJ2-5; 10 positions match TRBD2. The CDR3 is 15 amino acids. Germline trimming cut 4 bases from V and 1 base from J; bases unmatched to any gene: 3. The germline gives CDR1 SGHDN, CDR2 FVKESK. CDR3 nucleotides: TGTGCCAGCAGCCTACTAGCGGGGTTCCAAGAGACCCAGTACTTC. Its translation: CASSLLAGFQETQYF.

This sequence joins TRBV28 and TRBJ2-3; the D is unclear. Trimming stripped 3 bases from V and 4 bases from J, with 8 bases between. The germline V gene has CDR1 MDHEN and CDR2 SYDVKM. The CDR3 runs to 13 residues. In DNA form, the CDR3 reads TGTGCCAGCAGTTTCCCTAACCCAGATACGCAGTATTTT. Translating it yields CASSFPNPDTQYF.

This sequence joins TRBV2 and TRBJ2-1; 9 bases map to TRBD2. The trim removed 5 bases at V and 10 bases at J, leaving 9 bases unmatched. The germline gives CDR1 SNHLY, CDR2 FYNNEI. There are 14 residues in the CDR3. The CDR3 sequence is CASSPVAGVNEQFF. The DNA of the CDR3 is TGTGCCAGCAGTCCGGTAGCGGGAGTCAACGAGCAGTTCTTC.

The gene calls are TRBV28 and TRBJ1-2; D may be TRBD1 (5 bases). CDR3 size: 13 residues. Trimming removed 7 bases at V and 8 bases at J, with 17 bases between. From germline, CDR1 is MDHEN and CDR2 SYDVKM. The CDR3 loop reads CASTTGRGLGYTF. In DNA, the CDR3 is TGTGCCAGCACCACTGGTAGGGGTCTCGGCTACACCTTC.

This chain links TRBV5-5 with TRBJ2-2; D is undetermined. Trimming removed 2 bases at V and 3 bases at J, with 8 bases between. The germline CDR1 and CDR2 sequences are SGHKS and YYEKEE (reference sequence). The CDR3 has 14 residues. CDR3 in DNA: TGTGCCAGCAGCTTACAACAACACACCGGGGAGCTGTTTTTT. Translation: CASSLQQHTGELFF.

The rearrangement links TRBV18 to TRBJ2-3; TRBD2 aligns across 8 bases. V shed 0 bases, J shed 3 bases, and the junction held 5 bases outside the gene matches. The germline V gene has CDR1 KGHSH and CDR2 LQKENI. The length of the CDR3 is 16 residues. CDR3 DNA sequence: TGTGCCAGCTCACCACCGGGACTAGATGGTACAGATACGCAGTATTTT. Encoded protein: CASSPPGLDGTDTQYF.

V and J are TRBV5-5 and TRBJ2-7; D is perhaps TRBD1 (6 bases). The CDR3 has 14 residues. Trimming removed 4 bases from V and 2 bases from J, with 13 bases in between. CDR1 is SGHKS, CDR2 YYEKEE, per germline (reference sequence). CDR3 protein: CASSVRGGTYEQYF. The CDR3 bases are TGTGCCAGCAGCGTCAGGGGCGGAACCTACGAGCAGTACTTC.

V and J are TRBV6-1 and TRBJ2-1, with TRBD1 as a possible D gene (5 bases). V lost 0 bases, J lost 8 bases, and 11 bases lay in between. CDR3 length: 14 residues. From germline, CDR1 is MNHNS and CDR2 SASEGT. The CDR3, as DNA: TGTGCCAGCAGTGAAGCCCGCACGACAGATGAGCAGTTCTTC. Encoded protein: CASSEARTTDEQFF.

The chain combines TRBV7-2 with TRBJ1-2; D not resolved. Germline loops: CDR1 SGHTA, CDR2 FQGNSA. Trimming shortened V by 2 bases and J by 2 bases, and 9 bases separated the two germline ends. The CDR3 has 14 amino acids. The CDR3 protein is CASSLTAENYGYTF. The CDR3 nucleotides are TGTGCCAGCAGCTTAACCGCTGAGAACTATGGCTACACCTTC. Filled out from reference TRBV7-2 and TRBJ1-2, the complete variable domain reads GAGVSQSPSNKVTEKGKDVELRCDPISGHTALYWYRQSLGQGLEFLIYFQGNSAPDKSGLPSDRFSAERTGGSVSTLTIQRTQQEDSAVYLCASSLTAENYGYTFGSGTRLTVV.

The chain is built from TRBV3-1 (or the pseudogene TRBV3-2) and TRBJ2-7; 9 nucleotides agree with TRBD1. The V gene's germline CDR1 is LGHDT and CDR2 YNNKEL (reference sequence). The CDR3 has 16 residues. V was clipped by 1 base and J by 4 bases; unmatched bases: 8. CDR3 in DNA: TGTGCCAGCAGCCAAGCGGGGACAGGGAATCGTTACGAGCAGTACTTC. Amino acids: CASSQAGTGNRYEQYF.

V gene TRBV30 combines with J gene TRBJ2-7; TRBD1 matches 8 bases. The CDR3 is made up of 13 amino acids. V lost 4 bases and J lost 6; bases outside the gene matches: 8. Germline V gene data show CDR1 as GTSNPN and CDR2 as SVGIG (reference sequence). CDR3 in DNA: TGTGCCTGGAATGGACAGGGAATGGTCGAGCAGTACTTC. It specifies CAWNGQGMVEQYF.

The CDR3 here is CASSRTGGNEKLFF. The CDR3 DNA sequence: TGTGCCAGCAGTCGGACAGGGGGTAATGAAAAACTGTTTTTT. This chain links TRBV28 with TRBJ1-4; TRBD1 matches at 10 bases. With 5 bases clipped from V and 4 bases from J, the junction kept 1 base outside the gene matches. The germline gives CDR1 MDHEN, CDR2 SYDVKM. The CDR3 extends over 14 amino acids.

The CDR3 loop is CASSFQGTGLHEQYF. In nucleotides, the CDR3 is TGCGCCAGCAGCTTCCAGGGGACAGGGTTGCACGAGCAGTACTTC. This chain connects TRBV5-1 to TRBJ2-7, with 9 bases matching TRBD1. J gave up 5 bases and V 2 bases, and 8 bases lay outside the gene matches. CDR1 and CDR2 from the germline V gene are SGHRS and YFSETQ. The CDR3 contains 15 residues.

The rearrangement joins TRBV7-2 to TRBJ1-5; D gene unclear. Deletions cut 0 bases from V and 1 base from J, with 13 bases between. The CDR3 is 17 amino acids. Looked up from germline, CDR1 is SGHTA and CDR2 is FQGNSA. CDR3 nucleotides: TGTGCCAGCAGCTTAGCGAGAGGGCAGAGCAGCAATCAGCCCCAGCATTTT. This translates into CASSLARGQSSNQPQHF.

The DNA for the CDR3 is TGTGCCATCCCCCACGCGAGGAAGTCCTACGAGCAGTACTTC. It translates to CAIPHARKSYEQYF. The rearrangement links TRBV19 to TRBJ2-7; D gene unclear. Trimming stripped 10 bases from V and 1 base from J, with 17 bases between. The CDR3 loop spans 14 amino acids. In germline, CDR1 is LNHDA, CDR2 SQIVND (reference sequence).

The chain joins TRBV29-1 to TRBJ2-7; possibly TRBD2 for D (6 bases). CDR3 length: 13 residues. Trimming shortened V by 3 bases and J by 6 bases, and 15 bases separated the two germline ends. Germline assignment: CDR1 SQVTM and CDR2 ANQGSEA. In DNA, the CDR3 is TGCAGCGTTGATTCCGGGAGAACCCCCGAGCAGTACTTC. Protein: CSVDSGRTPEQYF.

This chain uses TRBV6-5 with TRBJ2-1; 11 nucleotides line up with TRBD2. CDR3 length: 15 amino acids. Germline V gives CDR1 MNHEY, CDR2 SVGAGI. J lost 4 bases, V lost 6 bases, and 5 bases had no gene match. CDR3 in DNA: TGTGCCAGCAGCAAACTAGCGGGGGTTTACAATGAGCAGTTCTTC. Its protein product is CASSKLAGVYNEQFF.

The DNA for the CDR3 is TGTGCCAGCAGCTTAGCGGGGCGGGGGGACCTTGAGGAGCAGTACTTC. This gives the protein CASSLAGRGDLEEQYF. The chain joins TRBV11-2 to TRBJ2-7; 8 nucleotides align to TRBD2. The J segment lost 7 bases and the V segment lost 1 base, leaving 12 bases of the junction unmatched. The CDR3 spans 16 residues. Germline V gives CDR1 SGHAT, CDR2 FQNNGV.

This sequence joins TRBV30 and TRBJ1-1; TRBD1 aligns across 8 bases. Germline values: CDR1 GTSNPN, CDR2 SVGIG (reference sequence). Trimming took 2 bases from V and 1 from J; bases not matched to a gene: 3. The CDR3 consists of 14 residues. CDR3 in amino acids: CAWSTGTGNTEAFF. The DNA of the CDR3 is TGTGCCTGGAGTACCGGGACAGGGAACACTGAAGCTTTCTTT. Looking up the rest from reference TRBV30 and TRBJ1-1 gives the full variable domain: SQTIHQWPATLVQPVGSPLSLECTVEGTSNPNLYWYRQAAGRGLQLLFYSVGIGQISSEVPQNLSASRPQDRQFILSSKKLLLSDSGFYLCAWSTGTGNTEAFFGQGTRLTVV.

J is TRBJ1-5 and V is TRBV30; 8 nucleotides line up with TRBD1. The CDR3 sequence is 14 residues long. V trimming: 2 bases; J trimming: 5 bases; junction bases outside the gene matches: 5. CDR1 and CDR2 from the germline V gene are GTSNPN and SVGIG (reference sequence). The CDR3: CAWSRVTGDQPQHF. In DNA, the CDR3 is TGTGCCTGGAGTCGCGTGACAGGGGATCAGCCCCAGCATTTT.

This sequence joins TRBV7-9 and TRBJ2-7; D gene uncertain. Per germline, CDR1 SEHNR and CDR2 FQNEAQ (reference sequence). Deletions cut 6 bases from V and 0 bases from J, with 15 bases between. This CDR3 has 15 residues. The CDR3 DNA reads as TGTGCCAGCAGTAATTTTGTAGACACCTCCTACGAGCAGTACTTC. Its translation is CASSNFVDTSYEQYF.

The chain is built from TRBV7-2 and TRBJ1-1; D is perhaps TRBD1 (6 bases). CDR1 and CDR2 (germline): SGHTA, FQGNSA. The CDR3 runs 13 residues. Trimming pared 8 bases from V and 1 base from J, leaving 11 bases between. For the CDR3, the DNA is TGTGCCAGCCAAACAGGGAGGAACACTGAAGCTTTCTTT. It is translated as CASQTGRNTEAFF. Full variable domain (remainder filled in from reference TRBV7-2 and TRBJ1-1): GAGVSQSPSNKVTEKGKDVELRCDPISGHTALYWYRQSLGQGLEFLIYFQGNSAPDKSGLPSDRFSAERTGGSVSTLTIQRTQQEDSAVYLCASQTGRNTEAFFGQGTRLTVV.

The rearrangement links TRBV28 to TRBJ2-7, with D possibly being TRBD1 (5 bases). The germline V and J ends were trimmed by 5 bases and 3 bases, with 14 bases remaining between them. CDR3 size: 14 residues. Germline-derived CDR1 and CDR2 are MDHEN and SYDVKM. The CDR3 DNA reads as TGTGCCAGCAGTCTGACCGACAGAGGCTACGAGCAGTACTTC. Amino acid sequence: CASSLTDRGYEQYF.

This sequence joins TRBV19 and TRBJ1-2; maybe TRBD1 (5 bases). Deletions cut 8 bases from V and 4 bases from J, with 14 bases between. The CDR3 sequence is 13 residues long. Germline-derived CDR1 and CDR2 are LNHDA and SQIVND (reference sequence). The CDR3 region is CASDSGDFYGYTF. In DNA form, the CDR3 reads TGTGCCAGTGATTCTGGGGACTTCTATGGCTACACCTTC.

The gene calls are TRBV24-1 and TRBJ2-1; D possibly corresponds to TRBD2 (7 bases). Germline-derived CDR1 and CDR2 are KGHDR and SFDVKD. Trimming took 2 bases from V and 7 from J, leaving 17 bases between them. CDR3 size: 16 residues. CDR3 sequence: CATSDSWGGEGNEQFF. In DNA, the CDR3 is TGTGCCACCAGTGATTCGTGGGGGGGCGAGGGGAATGAGCAGTTCTTC.

The V call is TRBV19, the J call TRBJ1-1; no firm D call. This CDR3 is built from 12 residues. Germline V gene data show CDR1 as LNHDA and CDR2 as SQIVND (reference sequence). V lost 5 bases and J lost 8, with 12 bases in between. The CDR3 nucleotides are TGTGCCAGTAGTTTCCGGGGATACGAAGCTTTCTTT. Translating gives CASSFRGYEAFF.

This clone was seen a handful of times. The chain combines TRBV9 with TRBJ1-5; D gene ambiguous. The V end was cut by 4 bases, the J end by 6 bases, with 11 bases between. CDR3 length: 13 amino acids. Germline V lookup: CDR1 SGDLS, CDR2 YYNGEE. The CDR3 spells CASSREEAQPQHF. The CDR3 DNA reads TGTGCCAGCAGCCGAGAGGAAGCTCAGCCCCAGCATTTT. Together with reference TRBV9 and TRBJ1-5, the CDR3 gives the full variable domain: DSGVTQTPKHLITATGQRVTLRCSPRSGDLSVYWYQQSLDQGLQFLIQYYNGEERAKGNILERFSAQQFPDLHSELNLSSLELGDSALYFCASSREEAQPQHFGDGTRLSIL.

This clone showed up just once. The CDR3 spells CASSLDRVLGYTF. Here the CDR3 DNA reads TGCGCCAGCAGCTTGGACAGGGTGCTTGGCTACACCTTC. The rearrangement uses TRBV5-1 and TRBJ1-2; D possibly corresponds to TRBD1 (6 bases). CDR1 and CDR2 from the germline V gene are SGHRS and YFSETQ. This CDR3 is 13 amino acids long. The V gene lost 0 bases and the J gene lost 7 bases, with 10 bases spanning the gap.

This clone was counted once. The chain couples TRBV28 to TRBJ1-1, with D maybe TRBD1 (6 bases). CDR1 and CDR2 (germline): MDHEN, SYDVKM. Trimming cost V 5 bases and J 4 bases, with 17 bases left between them. The CDR3 is made up of 15 amino acids. The CDR3 coding sequence is TGTGCCAGCAGTCCCGGGACACATTATCTCACTGAAGCTTTCTTT. It encodes CASSPGTHYLTEAFF.

The rearrangement links TRBV5-8 to TRBJ1-2, with D possibly being TRBD1 (5 bases). Trimming removed 5 bases at V and 4 bases at J, with 18 bases between. In germline, CDR1 is SGHTS, CDR2 YDEGEE. The CDR3 loop spans 15 amino acids. The chain's CDR3 is CASSPQAHLIYGYTF. The CDR3 DNA reads TGTGCCAGCAGTCCACAGGCCCACCTAATCTATGGCTACACCTTC.

The V gene is TRBV5-1, the J gene TRBJ2-1, with 10 nucleotides matching TRBD2. Germline V gene data show CDR1 as SGHRS and CDR2 as YFSETQ. The V and J ends lost 0 bases and 1 base, in that order; junction bases with no gene match: 7. The CDR3 is 18 amino acids. The CDR3 bases are TGCGCCAGCAGCTTGGTCATAGCGGGAGGACCATCCTACAATGAGCAGTTCTTC. Translating it yields CASSLVIAGGPSYNEQFF. Complete variable domain (other parts from reference TRBV5-1 and TRBJ2-1): KAGVTQTPRYLIKTRGQQVTLSCSPISGHRSVSWYQQTPGQGLQFLFEYFSETQRNKGNFPGRFSGRQFSNSRSEMNVSTLELGDSALYLCASSLVIAGGPSYNEQFFGPGTRLTVL.